This T cell receptor (beta chain) was observed in a study of immune cell composition in non-small cell lung cancer. Measured with immunoSEQ multiplex PCR; TCRdb has only the in-frame clones, and not every one. The table has about 6,700 clones, around 70% seen once; the top ten hold roughly 4.4%. Germline V CDR1 and CDR2: GTSNPN, SVGIG (reference sequence). The CDR3 is 16 amino acids. Trimming cost V 0 bases and J 6 bases, with 15 bases left between them. In this sample, this clone turned up a few times. Its antigen is currently unknown. Study results and caveats: Squamous lung tumours showed higher top 10 clone scores and clonality than adenocarcinomas. Overall clonality, unlike maximal tumour-associated clone frequency, did not predict TIL reactivity.

This TCR was recovered from a human donor with non-small cell lung cancer. The sequencing sample was made of lung tumor tissue. The chain couples TRBV30 to TRBJ1-6; D not certain. In nucleotides, the CDR3 is TGTGCCTGGAGTGTGGCGAAGGGAGTAGGTAATTCACCCCTCCACTTT. The encoded protein is CAWSVAKGVGNSPLHF. Drawing the rest from reference TRBV30 and TRBJ1-6, the complete variable domain is SQTIHQWPATLVQPVGSPLSLECTVEGTSNPNLYWYRQAAGRGLQLLFYSVGIGQISSEVPQNLSASRPQDRQFILSSKKLLLSDSGFYLCAWSVAKGVGNSPLHFGNGTRLTVT.